The present entry profiles one T cell receptor beta chain with its context. Its antigen is unknown. Between the trimmed V and J ends, which lost 5 bases and 3 bases, there was a span of 13 bases. The germline CDR1 and CDR2 sequences are SGHAT and FQNNGV. The CDR3 loop spans 14 amino acids. This sample is drawn from a study of T cell responses to AZD1222 COVID-19 vaccine. On the study more broadly: Pooled samples include second doses given at about 4 or 12 weeks.

Regarding the study as a whole: Spike-wide vaccine-associated CD4 TCRs dominated at 160-218 and 743-854. Only a handful of individuals given AZD1222 were seropositive at baseline. Sampling captured repertoires only after the peak T cell response.

Profiling relied on immunoSEQ multiplex PCR, and the TCRdb table lists in-frame clones only, not all of them. The sample shows some 150,000 clones, around 93% of them seen only once. The receptor comes from an adult in good health. The sequenced sample was peripheral blood, obtained on day 0 of AZD1222 vaccination. The V call is TRBV11-2, the J call TRBJ1-2; D may be TRBD1 (6 bases). The CDR3 sequence is CASSPRGGDYGYTF. The CDR3 nucleotides read TGTGCCAGCAGCCCTAGGGGGGGAGACTATGGCTACACCTTC.